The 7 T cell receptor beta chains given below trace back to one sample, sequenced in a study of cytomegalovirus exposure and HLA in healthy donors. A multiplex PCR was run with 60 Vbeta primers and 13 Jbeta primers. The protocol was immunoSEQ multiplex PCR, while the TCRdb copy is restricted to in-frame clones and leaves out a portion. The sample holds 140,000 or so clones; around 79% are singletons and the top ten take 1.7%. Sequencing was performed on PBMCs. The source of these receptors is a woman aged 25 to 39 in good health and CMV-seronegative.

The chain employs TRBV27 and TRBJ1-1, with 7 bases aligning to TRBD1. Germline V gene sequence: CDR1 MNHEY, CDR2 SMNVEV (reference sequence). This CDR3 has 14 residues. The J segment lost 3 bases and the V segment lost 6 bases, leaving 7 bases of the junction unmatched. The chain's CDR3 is CASSRRQGHTEAFF. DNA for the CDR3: TGTGCCAGCAGCCGGCGACAGGGTCACACTGAAGCTTTCTTT.

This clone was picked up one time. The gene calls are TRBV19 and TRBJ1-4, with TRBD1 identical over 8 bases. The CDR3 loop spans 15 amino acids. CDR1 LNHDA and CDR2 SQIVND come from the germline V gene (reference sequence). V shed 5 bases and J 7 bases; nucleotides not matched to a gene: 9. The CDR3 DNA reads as TGTGCCAGTAGTTCGCAGGGGGCCGGAGGTGAAAAACTGTTTTTT. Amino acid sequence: CASSSQGAGGEKLFF.

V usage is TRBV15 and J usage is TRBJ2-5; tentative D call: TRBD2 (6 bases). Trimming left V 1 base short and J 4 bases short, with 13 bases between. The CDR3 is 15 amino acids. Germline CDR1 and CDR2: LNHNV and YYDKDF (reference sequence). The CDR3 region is CATSRVLGTAETQYF. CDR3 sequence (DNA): TGTGCCACCAGCAGAGTGCTCGGGACTGCAGAGACCCAGTACTTC.

The CDR3 spells CASRSGTGTPNEQFF. The CDR3 DNA sequence: TGTGCCAGTAGGAGTGGGACAGGGACCCCCAATGAGCAGTTCTTC. This chain connects TRBV19 to TRBJ2-1; TRBD1 matches at 9 bases. V shed 6 bases, J shed 6 bases, and the junction held 9 bases outside the gene matches. Looked up from germline, CDR1 is LNHDA and CDR2 is SQIVND (reference sequence). The CDR3 has 15 amino acids.

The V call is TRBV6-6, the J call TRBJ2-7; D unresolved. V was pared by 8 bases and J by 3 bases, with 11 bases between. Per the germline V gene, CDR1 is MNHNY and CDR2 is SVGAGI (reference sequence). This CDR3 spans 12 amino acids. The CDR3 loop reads CASGSGVYEQYF. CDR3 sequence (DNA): TGTGCCAGCGGTAGTGGAGTCTACGAGCAGTACTTC.

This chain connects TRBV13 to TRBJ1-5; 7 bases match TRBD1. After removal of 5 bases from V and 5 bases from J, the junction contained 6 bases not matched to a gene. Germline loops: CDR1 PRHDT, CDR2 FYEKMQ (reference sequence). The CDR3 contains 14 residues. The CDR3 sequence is CASSLQGLDQPQHF. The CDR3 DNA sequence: TGTGCCAGCAGCCTACAGGGGTTGGATCAGCCCCAGCATTTT.

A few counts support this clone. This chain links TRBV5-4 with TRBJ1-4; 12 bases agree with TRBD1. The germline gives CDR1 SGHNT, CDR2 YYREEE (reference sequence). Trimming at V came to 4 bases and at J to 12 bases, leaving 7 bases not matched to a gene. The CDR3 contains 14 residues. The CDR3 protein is CASSAGGQGAELFF. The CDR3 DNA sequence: TGTGCCAGCAGCGCGGGGGGACAGGGGGCGGAACTGTTTTTT. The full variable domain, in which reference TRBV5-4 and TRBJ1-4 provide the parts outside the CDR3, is ETGVTQSPTHLIKTRGQQVTLRCSSQSGHNTVSWYQQALGQGPQFIFQYYREEENGRGNFPPRFSGLQFPNYSSELNVNALELDDSALYLCASSAGGQGAELFFGSGTQLSVL.